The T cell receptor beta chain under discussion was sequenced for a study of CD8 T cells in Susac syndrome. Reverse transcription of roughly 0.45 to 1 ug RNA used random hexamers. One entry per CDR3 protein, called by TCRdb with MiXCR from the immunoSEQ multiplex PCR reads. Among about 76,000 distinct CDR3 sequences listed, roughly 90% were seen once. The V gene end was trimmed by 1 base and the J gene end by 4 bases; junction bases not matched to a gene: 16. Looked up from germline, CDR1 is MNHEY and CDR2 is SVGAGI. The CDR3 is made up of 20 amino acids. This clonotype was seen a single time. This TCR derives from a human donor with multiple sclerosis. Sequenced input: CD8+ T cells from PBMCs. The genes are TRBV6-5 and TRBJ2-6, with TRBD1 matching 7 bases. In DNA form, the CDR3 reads TGTGCCAGCAGTTACTATAACCCTCGACAGGGCAGGGACGGGGCCAACGTCCTGACTTTC. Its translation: CASSYYNPRQGRDGANVLTF.